This TCR beta chain was captured in a study of response to subunit inactivated influenza vaccine. Study results and caveats: Each seasonal influenza vaccination, the authors suggested, recruits few new T cells.

This clonotype was picked up a small number of times. The antigen is unknown. A single record per CDR3 protein comes from TCRdb applying MiXCR to the RT-PCR reads. The sample shows around 570,000 distinct CDR3 sequences, approximately 7.6% of them seen only once. The clonotype originates from a man aged 50 to 69 who received an inactivated influenza vaccine. The sequencing used PBMCs from blood, collected roughly 24 months after vaccination.

CDR3 bases: TGTGCCAGCAGTTTGACTAGTTCGGGCGAGCAGTACTTC. It yields the protein CASSLTSSGEQYF. The chain couples TRBV28 to TRBJ2-7, with TRBD2 as a possible D gene (6 bases). V lost 3 bases to trimming and J lost 6 bases, with 12 bases between them. Germline CDR1 reads MDHEN; CDR2 reads SYDVKM. There are 13 residues in the CDR3.